The 12 T cell receptor beta chains below were found in one sample sequenced in a study of blood T cell repertoires in COVID-19. The data were produced by immunoSEQ multiplex PCR, yet TCRdb's version contains in-frame clones alone and is incomplete. The data hold some 110,000 clones, with 82% observed a single time. Sequencing was carried out using peripheral blood. Source of these receptors: a woman in her 70s with acute or convalescent COVID-19.

This clone was recorded a few times. This rearrangement joins TRBV7-9 to TRBJ1-3; no clear D gene. This CDR3 region has 14 residues. The germline gives CDR1 SEHNR, CDR2 FQNEAQ (reference sequence). Between the trimmed V and J ends, which lost 2 bases and 0 bases, there was a span of 5 bases. The DNA of the CDR3 is TGTGCCAGCAGCTTAAGCGTCTCTGGAAACACCATATATTTT. Protein sequence: CASSLSVSGNTIYF.

The chain carries TRBV7-9 and TRBJ2-4, with D tentatively TRBD1 (5 bases). CDR3 size: 12 residues. CDR1 SEHNR and CDR2 FQNEAQ come from the germline V gene (reference sequence). Trimming pared 5 bases from V and 8 bases from J, leaving 10 bases between. DNA of the CDR3: TGTGCCAGCAGCCAGGGTCTAGACATTCAGTACTTC. Translation: CASSQGLDIQYF.

The chain uses TRBV4-3 and TRBJ1-6; TRBD1 aligns across 11 bases. The CDR3 length is 17 residues. Germline lookup yields CDR1 LGHNA and CDR2 YSLEER. J was trimmed by 15 bases and V by 0 bases; bases with no gene match: 13. CDR3 residues: CASSQDRTGGAIVDLHF. CDR3 in DNA: TGCGCCAGCAGCCAAGACAGGACAGGGGGCGCGATTGTGGACCTCCACTTT.

The chain has TRBV5-6 and TRBJ2-6; TRBD1 matches at 10 bases. CDR3 size: 19 residues. Germline assignment: CDR1 SGHDT and CDR2 YYEEEE. The junction had 7 bases not matched to a gene; V was cut back by 1 base and J by 0 bases. CDR3 DNA sequence: TGTGCCAGCAGCTTGTCGGGACAGGGGAGCCTCTCTGGGGCCAACGTCCTGACTTTC. It codes for CASSLSGQGSLSGANVLTF.

V usage is TRBV3-1 (or the pseudogene TRBV3-2) and J usage is TRBJ2-7, with no clear D. CDR1 and CDR2 (germline): LGHDT, YNNKEL (reference sequence). The CDR3 spans 13 residues. V was cut by 4 bases and J by 8 bases, with 15 bases left in between. The CDR3: CASSPLGTTQQYF. CDR3 nucleotides: TGTGCCAGCAGCCCGCTCGGTACTACGCAGCAGTACTTC.

This clone was observed once. The chain uses TRBV7-2 and TRBJ2-3; TRBD2 might be the D (7 bases). The ends were cut back, 5 bases at V and 4 bases at J, with 25 bases in the middle. From germline, CDR1 is SGHTA and CDR2 FQGNSA. The CDR3 has 18 amino acids. The DNA of the CDR3 is TGTGCCAGCAGCCCCACTGGGGGGGGCCCCAACATACCAGATACGCAGTATTTT. Translation gives CASSPTGGGPNIPDTQYF.

The V and J genes are TRBV24-1 and TRBJ2-2, with TRBD1 matching over 9 bases. Germline V gene sequence: CDR1 KGHDR, CDR2 SFDVKD. The CDR3 contains 18 residues. V trimming: 0 bases; J trimming: 1 base; junction bases outside the gene matches: 5. The CDR3 nucleotides are TGTGCCACCAGTGATTTGGGGGACAGGGAGCAGAACACCGGGGAGCTGTTTTTT. Translated, it gives CATSDLGDREQNTGELFF.

This chain joins TRBV13 and TRBJ2-7; 14 positions agree with TRBD2. Germline trimming cut 10 bases from V and 3 bases from J; bases unmatched to any gene: 14. The CDR3 sequence is 17 residues long. Looked up from germline, CDR1 is PRHDT and CDR2 is FYEKMQ (reference sequence). CDR3: CATGNGGTSGGLYEQYV. CDR3 in DNA: TGTGCCACGGGAAACGGAGGGACTAGCGGGGGCCTCTACGAGCAGTACGTC.

The V and J genes are TRBV4-2 and TRBJ2-1; D might be TRBD2 (7 bases). The V gene's germline CDR1 is LGHNA and CDR2 YNFKEQ. The CDR3 length is 16 residues. V gave up 1 base and J gave up 4 bases, with 14 bases separating them. The CDR3 sequence is CASSQGDGGPYNEQFF. The CDR3 bases are TGTGCCAGCAGCCAAGGGGACGGGGGGCCTTACAATGAGCAGTTCTTC.

This chain joins TRBV10-3 and TRBJ2-2, with 7 bases matching TRBD1. The V gene end was trimmed by 6 bases and the J gene end by 6 bases; junction bases not matched to a gene: 13. Per the germline V gene, CDR1 is ENHRY and CDR2 is SYGVKD. The CDR3 consists of 16 residues. CDR3 sequence (DNA): TGTGCCATCAGGGACGACAGGGTTGGTCTCGCCGGGGAGCTGTTTTTT. It specifies CAIRDDRVGLAGELFF.

The CDR3 bases are TGTGCCAGCAGCTCTACGCACTCATCTAGAGGCTACACCTTC. This encodes CASSSTHSSRGYTF. J is TRBJ1-2 and V is TRBV11-3, with D unresolved. The ends were cut back, 4 bases at V and 8 bases at J, with 17 bases in the middle. Germline lookup yields CDR1 SGHNT and CDR2 YENEEA. CDR3 length: 14 amino acids. The complete variable domain, with remaining parts taken from reference TRBV11-3 and TRBJ1-2, reads EAGVVQSPRYKIIEKKQPVAFWCNPISGHNTLYWYLQNLGQGPELLIRYENEEAVDDSQLPKDRFSAERLKGVDSTLKIQPAELGDSAVYLCASSSTHSSRGYTFGSGTRLTVV.

The chain carries TRBV11-2 and TRBJ2-5, with TRBD2 matching over 8 bases. Germline CDR1 and CDR2: SGHAT and FQNNGV. The CDR3 runs 17 residues. V gave up 1 base and J gave up 5 bases; unmatched junction bases: 12. The CDR3 sequence: CASSLANGGAFGETQYF. As DNA, the CDR3 is TGTGCCAGCAGCTTAGCGAACGGGGGGGCCTTTGGGGAGACCCAGTACTTC. Looking up the rest from reference TRBV11-2 and TRBJ2-5 gives the full variable domain: EAGVAQSPRYKIIEKRQSVAFWCNPISGHATLYWYQQILGQGPKLLIQFQNNGVVDDSQLPKDRFSAERLKGVDSTLKIQPAKLEDSAVYLCASSLANGGAFGETQYFGPGTRLLVL.